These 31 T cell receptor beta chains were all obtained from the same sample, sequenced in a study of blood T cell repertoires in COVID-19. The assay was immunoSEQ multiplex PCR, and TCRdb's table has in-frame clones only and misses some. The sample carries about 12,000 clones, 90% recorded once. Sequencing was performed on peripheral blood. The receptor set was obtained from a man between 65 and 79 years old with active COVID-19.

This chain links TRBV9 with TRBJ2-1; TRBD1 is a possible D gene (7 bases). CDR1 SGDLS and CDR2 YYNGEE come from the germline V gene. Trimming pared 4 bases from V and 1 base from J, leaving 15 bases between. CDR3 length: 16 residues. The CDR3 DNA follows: TGTGCCAGCAGCCCCACGGAGGGGGCATCCTACAATGAGCAGTTCTTC. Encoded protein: CASSPTEGASYNEQFF.

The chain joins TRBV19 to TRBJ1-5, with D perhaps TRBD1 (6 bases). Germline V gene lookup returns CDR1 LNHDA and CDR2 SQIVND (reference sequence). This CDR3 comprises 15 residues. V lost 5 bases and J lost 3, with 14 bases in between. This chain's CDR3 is CASSGDTVINQPQHF. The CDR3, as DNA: TGTGCCAGTAGTGGGGACACAGTAATCAATCAGCCCCAGCATTTT.

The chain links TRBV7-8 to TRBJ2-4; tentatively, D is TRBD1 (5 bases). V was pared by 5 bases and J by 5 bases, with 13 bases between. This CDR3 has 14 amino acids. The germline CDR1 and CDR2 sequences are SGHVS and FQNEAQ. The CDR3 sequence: CASSKDLGENIQYF. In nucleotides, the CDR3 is TGTGCCAGCAGCAAGGACCTAGGGGAAAACATTCAGTACTTC.

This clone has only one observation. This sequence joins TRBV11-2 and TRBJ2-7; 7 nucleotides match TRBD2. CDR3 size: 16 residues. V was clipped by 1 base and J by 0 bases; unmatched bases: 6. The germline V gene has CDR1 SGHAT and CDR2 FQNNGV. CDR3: CASSLGGLAVSYEQYF. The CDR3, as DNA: TGTGCCAGCAGCTTAGGGGGTCTAGCGGTCTCCTACGAGCAGTACTTC.

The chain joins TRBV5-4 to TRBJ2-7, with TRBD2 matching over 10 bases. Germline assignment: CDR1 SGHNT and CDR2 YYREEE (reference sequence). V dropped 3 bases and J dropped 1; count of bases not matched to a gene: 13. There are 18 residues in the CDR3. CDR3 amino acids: CASSSPKGLAELSYEQYF. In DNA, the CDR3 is TGTGCCAGCAGCTCACCAAAAGGACTAGCGGAACTTTCCTACGAGCAGTACTTC. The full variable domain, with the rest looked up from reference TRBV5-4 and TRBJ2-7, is ETGVTQSPTHLIKTRGQQVTLRCSSQSGHNTVSWYQQALGQGPQFIFQYYREEENGRGNFPPRFSGLQFPNYSSELNVNALELDDSALYLCASSSPKGLAELSYEQYFGPGTRLTVT.

The CDR3 DNA is TGTGCCAGCAGCGAAAGGGGACAGGCCACAGCCGAAGCTTTCTTT. This sequence encodes CASSERGQATAEAFF. This chain uses TRBV7-2 with TRBJ1-1; 8 bases fit TRBD1. The ends lost 5 bases at V and 8 bases at J; junction bases unmatched: 13. This CDR3 spans 15 amino acids. The germline CDR1 and CDR2 sequences are SGHTA and FQGNSA.

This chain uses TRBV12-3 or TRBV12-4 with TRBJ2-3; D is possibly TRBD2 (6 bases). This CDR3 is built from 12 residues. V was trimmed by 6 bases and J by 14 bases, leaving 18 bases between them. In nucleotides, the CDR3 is TGTGCCAGCAGGGGTCCAGCGGCGGGGCGGTATTTT. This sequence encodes CASRGPAAGRYF.

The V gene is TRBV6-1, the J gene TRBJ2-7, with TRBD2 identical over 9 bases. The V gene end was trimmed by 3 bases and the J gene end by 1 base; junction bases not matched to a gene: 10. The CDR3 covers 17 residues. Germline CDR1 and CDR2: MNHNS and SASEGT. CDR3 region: CASSDYSSGRSSYEQYF. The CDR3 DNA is TGTGCCAGCAGTGACTATAGTAGCGGGAGAAGTTCCTACGAGCAGTACTTC.

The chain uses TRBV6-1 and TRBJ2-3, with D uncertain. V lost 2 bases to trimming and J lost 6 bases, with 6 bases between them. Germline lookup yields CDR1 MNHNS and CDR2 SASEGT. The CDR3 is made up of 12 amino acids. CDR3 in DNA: TGTGCCAGCAGTGAATCGGGTGATACGCAGTATTTT. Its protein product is CASSESGDTQYF.

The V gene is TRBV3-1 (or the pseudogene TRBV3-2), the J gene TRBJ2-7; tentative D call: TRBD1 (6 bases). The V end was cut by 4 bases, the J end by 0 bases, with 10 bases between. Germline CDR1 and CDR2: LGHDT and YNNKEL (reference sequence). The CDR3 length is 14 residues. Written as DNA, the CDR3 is TGTGCCAGCAGCCCAGGGGCCGGCTCCTACGAGCAGTACTTC. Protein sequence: CASSPGAGSYEQYF.

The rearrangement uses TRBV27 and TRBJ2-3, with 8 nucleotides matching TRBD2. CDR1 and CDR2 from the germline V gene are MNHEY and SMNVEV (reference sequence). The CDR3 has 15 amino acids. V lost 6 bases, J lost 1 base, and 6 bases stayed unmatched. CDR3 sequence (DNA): TGTGCCAGCAGCACCAGCGGGAGAGGCACAGATACGCAGTATTTT. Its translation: CASSTSGRGTDTQYF.

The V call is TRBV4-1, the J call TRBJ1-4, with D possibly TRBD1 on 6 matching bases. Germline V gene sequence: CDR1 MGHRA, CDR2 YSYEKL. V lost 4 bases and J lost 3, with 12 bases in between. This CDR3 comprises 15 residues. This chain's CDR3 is CASSPLGGANEKLFF. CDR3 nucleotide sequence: TGCGCCAGCAGCCCTCTAGGGGGGGCTAATGAAAAACTGTTTTTT.

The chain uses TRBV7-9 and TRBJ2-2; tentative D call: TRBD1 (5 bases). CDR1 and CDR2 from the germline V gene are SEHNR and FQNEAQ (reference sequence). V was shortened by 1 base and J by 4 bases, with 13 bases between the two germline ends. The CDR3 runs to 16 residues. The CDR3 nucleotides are TGTGCCAGCAGCTTAGGACCCAGGGAAAGCACCGGGGAGCTGTTTTTT. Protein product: CASSLGPRESTGELFF.

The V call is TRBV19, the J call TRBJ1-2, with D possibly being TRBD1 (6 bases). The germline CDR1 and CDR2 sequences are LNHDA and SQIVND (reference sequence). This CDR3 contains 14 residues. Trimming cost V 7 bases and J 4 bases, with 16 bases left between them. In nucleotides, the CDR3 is TGTGCCAGTACCAAGGCGGGGGGCGGCTATGGCTACACCTTC. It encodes CASTKAGGGYGYTF.

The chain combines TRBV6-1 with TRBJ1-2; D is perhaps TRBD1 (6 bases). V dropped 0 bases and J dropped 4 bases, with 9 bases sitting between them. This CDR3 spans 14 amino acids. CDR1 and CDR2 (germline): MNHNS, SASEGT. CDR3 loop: CASSEADRIYGYTF. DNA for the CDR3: TGTGCCAGCAGTGAAGCGGACAGAATCTATGGCTACACCTTC.

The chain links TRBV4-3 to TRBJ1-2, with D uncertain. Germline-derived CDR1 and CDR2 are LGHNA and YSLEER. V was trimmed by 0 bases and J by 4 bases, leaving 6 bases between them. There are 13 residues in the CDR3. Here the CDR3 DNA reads TGCGCCAGCAGCCAAGACAGGATCTATGGCTACACCTTC. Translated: CASSQDRIYGYTF.

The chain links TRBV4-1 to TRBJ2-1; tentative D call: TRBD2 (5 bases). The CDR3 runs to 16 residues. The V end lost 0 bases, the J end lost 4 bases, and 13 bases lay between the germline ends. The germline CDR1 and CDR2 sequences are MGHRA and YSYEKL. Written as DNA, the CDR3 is TGCGCCAGCAGCCAAGATGGTAGAGCGGTGTACAATGAGCAGTTCTTC. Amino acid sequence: CASSQDGRAVYNEQFF.

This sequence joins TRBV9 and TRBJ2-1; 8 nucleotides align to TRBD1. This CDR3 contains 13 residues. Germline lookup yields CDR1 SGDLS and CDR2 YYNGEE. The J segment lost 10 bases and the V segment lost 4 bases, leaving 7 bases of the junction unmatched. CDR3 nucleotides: TGTGCCAGCAGCCCAAAGAGGGACAGGGAGCAGTTCTTC. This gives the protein CASSPKRDREQFF. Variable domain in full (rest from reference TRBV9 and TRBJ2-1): DSGVTQTPKHLITATGQRVTLRCSPRSGDLSVYWYQQSLDQGLQFLIQYYNGEERAKGNILERFSAQQFPDLHSELNLSSLELGDSALYFCASSPKRDREQFFGPGTRLTVL.

The CDR3 DNA follows: TGTGCCAGCGAAAGAGGGACAGGGGGAGCCGTCACCGGGGAGCTGTTTTTT. Translating gives CASERGTGGAVTGELFF. The chain links TRBV28 to TRBJ2-2; 11 bases agree with TRBD1. J gave up 4 bases and V 8 bases, and 12 bases lay outside the gene matches. Germline V gene sequence: CDR1 MDHEN, CDR2 SYDVKM. The CDR3 runs to 17 residues.

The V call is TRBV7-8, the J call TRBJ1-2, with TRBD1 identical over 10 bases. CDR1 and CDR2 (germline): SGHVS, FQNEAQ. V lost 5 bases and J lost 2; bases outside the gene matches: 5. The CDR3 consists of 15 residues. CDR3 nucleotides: TGTGCCAGCAGCACGGGACAGGGGCGCAACTATGGCTACACCTTC. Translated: CASSTGQGRNYGYTF.

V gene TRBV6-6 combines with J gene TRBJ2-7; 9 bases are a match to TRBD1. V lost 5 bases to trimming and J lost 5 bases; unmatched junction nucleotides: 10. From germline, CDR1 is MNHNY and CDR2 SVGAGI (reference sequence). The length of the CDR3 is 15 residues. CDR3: CASSPIQGAKDEQYF. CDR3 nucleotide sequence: TGTGCCAGCAGTCCAATACAGGGGGCGAAGGACGAGCAGTACTTC.

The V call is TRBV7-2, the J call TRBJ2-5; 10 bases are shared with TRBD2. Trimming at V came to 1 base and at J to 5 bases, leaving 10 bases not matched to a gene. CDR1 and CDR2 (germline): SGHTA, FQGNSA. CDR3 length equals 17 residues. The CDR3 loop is CASSLGGLAGAGETQYF. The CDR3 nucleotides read TGTGCCAGCAGCTTAGGGGGCCTAGCGGGGGCCGGCGAGACCCAGTACTTC. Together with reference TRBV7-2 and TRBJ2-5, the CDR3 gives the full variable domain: GAGVSQSPSNKVTEKGKDVELRCDPISGHTALYWYRQSLGQGLEFLIYFQGNSAPDKSGLPSDRFSAERTGGSVSTLTIQRTQQEDSAVYLCASSLGGLAGAGETQYFGPGTRLLVL.

The CDR3 protein is CASGLGTSGGKTQYF. CDR3 DNA: TGTGCCAGCGGGCTTGGGACTAGCGGGGGTAAGACCCAGTACTTC. The V call is TRBV2, the J call TRBJ2-5; 14 nucleotides align to TRBD2. The V gene's germline CDR1 is SNHLY and CDR2 FYNNEI. This CDR3 contains 15 residues. The V segment lost 8 bases and the J segment 6 bases; nucleotides outside the gene matches: 8.

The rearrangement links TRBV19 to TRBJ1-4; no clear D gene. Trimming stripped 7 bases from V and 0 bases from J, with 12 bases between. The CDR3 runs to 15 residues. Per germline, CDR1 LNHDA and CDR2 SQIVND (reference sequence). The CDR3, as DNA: TGTGCCAGTAACGGCGGTTGGGCAACTAATGAAAAACTGTTTTTT. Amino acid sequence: CASNGGWATNEKLFF.

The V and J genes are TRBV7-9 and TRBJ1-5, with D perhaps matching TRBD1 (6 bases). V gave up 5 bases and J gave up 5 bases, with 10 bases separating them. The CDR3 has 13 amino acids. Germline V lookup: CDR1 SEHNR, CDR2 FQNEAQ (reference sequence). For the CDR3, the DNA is TGTGCCAGCAGCCTACAGGGTGATCAGCCCCAGCATTTT. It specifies CASSLQGDQPQHF.

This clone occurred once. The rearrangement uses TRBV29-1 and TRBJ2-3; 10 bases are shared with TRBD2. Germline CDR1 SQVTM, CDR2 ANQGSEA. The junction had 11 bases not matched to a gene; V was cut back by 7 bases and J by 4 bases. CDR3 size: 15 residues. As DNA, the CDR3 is TGCAGCGAGCGGGCTAGCGGGAGAGGATCAGATACGCAGTATTTT. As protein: CSERASGRGSDTQYF.

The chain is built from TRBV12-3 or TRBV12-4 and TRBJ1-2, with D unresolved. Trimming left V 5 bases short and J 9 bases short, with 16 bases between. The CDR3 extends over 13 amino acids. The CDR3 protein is CASSPMRVQSYTF. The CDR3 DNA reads TGTGCCAGCAGTCCGATGCGAGTACAGAGCTACACCTTC.

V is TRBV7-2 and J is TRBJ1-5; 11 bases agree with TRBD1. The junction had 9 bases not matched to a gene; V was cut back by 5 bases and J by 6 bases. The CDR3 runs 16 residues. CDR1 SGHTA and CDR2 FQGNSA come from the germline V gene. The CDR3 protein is CASSPRTGGFAQPQHF. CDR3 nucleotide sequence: TGTGCCAGCAGCCCCCGGACAGGGGGCTTCGCTCAGCCCCAGCATTTT.

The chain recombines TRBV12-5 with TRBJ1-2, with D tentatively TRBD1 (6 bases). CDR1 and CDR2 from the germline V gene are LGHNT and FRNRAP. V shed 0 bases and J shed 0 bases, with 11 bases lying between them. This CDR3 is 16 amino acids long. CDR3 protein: CASGLVLGTSNYGYTF. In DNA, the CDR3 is TGTGCTAGTGGTTTGGTACTCGGGACATCTAACTATGGCTACACCTTC.

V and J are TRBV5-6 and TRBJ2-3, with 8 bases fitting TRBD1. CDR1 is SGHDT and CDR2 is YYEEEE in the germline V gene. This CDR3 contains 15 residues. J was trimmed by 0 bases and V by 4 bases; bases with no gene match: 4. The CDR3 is CASSGRDRSTDTQYF. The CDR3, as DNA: TGTGCCAGCAGCGGCCGGGACAGGAGCACAGATACGCAGTATTTT.

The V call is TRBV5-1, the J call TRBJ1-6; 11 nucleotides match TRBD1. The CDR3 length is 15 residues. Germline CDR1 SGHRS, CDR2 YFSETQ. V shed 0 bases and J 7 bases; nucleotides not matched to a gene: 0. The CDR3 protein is CASSLGTGGNSPLHF. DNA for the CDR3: TGCGCCAGCAGCTTGGGGACAGGGGGCAATTCACCCCTCCACTTT.